This entry concerns a single T cell receptor beta chain. What antigen it recognizes has not been identified. Base qualities are not provided; no much larger clone lies one nucleotide away. The CDR3 regions of human TCRbeta chains were analyzed by immunosequencing. Per the source publication's procedure: Repertoire TCRs were checked for matches against a reference library of SARS-CoV-2-specific TCRs that had been generated using the MIRA antigen-specificity platform. Breadth was defined as the fraction of unique TCRs that were SARS-CoV-2-associated. Depth was defined as the fraction of total T cells that were SARS-CoV-2-associated. Using the MIRA data, each spike-specific TCR was mapped to the spike region that the TCR reacts to and placed in a CD4 or CD8 class. Log10-transformed breadth and depth values were compared by one-way ANOVA with Sidak's multiple comparisons tests. What TCRdb holds here is the immuneACCESS table cut down to in-frame rearrangements. Part of the clones is not present; checked against another copy, under half of the missing clones reflect an unresolved V gene, and the others are unexplained. The DNA gave D and trimming, while V, J and clone size come from that table. The sample profile shows about 120,000 clones; 92% of them were found once. The ten largest clonotypes hold around 1.7% of the sample.

The data belong to a study of T cell responses to AZD1222 COVID-19 vaccine listed by TCRdb under 2021. Looking at the study overall: Because spike-specific TCR depth and breadth did not differ between the two schedules, AZD1222 recipients who got a second dose at roughly 4 weeks were pooled with those who got a second dose at roughly 12 weeks. TCR sequencing was performed for roughly 250 trial participants, of whom around 200 were given two doses of AZD1222 and around 25 were given two doses of MenACWY control vaccine. Enrollment into the trials was organized by age into subgroups of 18-55, 56-69 and 70-plus years, and those subgroups contained roughly 150, 30 and 60 TCR-sequenced participants, respectively. What the study reported, not specific to this receptor: After two AZD1222 doses, both the breadth and the depth of spike-specific TCRs were significantly higher than at day 0 and than in MenACWY recipients. Nearly half of unique spike-specific TCRs reportedly recognized epitopes outside regions mutated in the B.1.351 and B.1.1.7 variants. Only 5 to 7 AZD1222 recipients were SARS-CoV-2 seropositive at baseline, limiting conclusions about previously exposed vaccinees. Participants were mostly white British and included more females than males, and it was suggested by the authors that clonal diversity may have been underestimated. No day 14 peak-response samples were available, so repertoires were characterized only after the peak T cell response. Vaccine-associated CD4 TCRs spanned the whole spike protein, with dominant responses in regions 160-218 and 743-854. In the small 56-69-year group, the increase in depth fell short of significance, most likely because of low power.

From cysteine to phenylalanine, the CDR3 is 17 amino acids long. Only CDR3 DNA remains: 51 bases, in frame from the first base. V trim: 6 bases; J trim: 2 bases; unmatched bases: 12. CDR1 and CDR2 were assigned from the germline V gene (reference sequence) as SEHNR and FQNEAQ. Interpreted using the paper, the time point label stands for: baseline before first vaccination. Samples from vaccinated people were obtained from the UK trials COV001 and COV002, which included a single-blind randomized controlled phase 2/3 trial of AZD1222 (ChAdOx1 nCoV-19) in healthy adults. Trial participant PBMC samples were collected at day 0 and day 28 after the second dose for TCRbeta chain sequencing.

Material: peripheral blood, obtained on day 0 of AZD1222 vaccination. The chain uses TRBV7-9 and TRBJ2-5, and 10 bases in between align with TRBD1. The receptor was derived from an adult in good health. CDR3 sequence: CASRQRTGGGGQETQYF. The nucleotides are TGTGCCAGCAGACAAAGGACAGGGGGTGGAGGGCAAGAGACCCAGTACTTC.